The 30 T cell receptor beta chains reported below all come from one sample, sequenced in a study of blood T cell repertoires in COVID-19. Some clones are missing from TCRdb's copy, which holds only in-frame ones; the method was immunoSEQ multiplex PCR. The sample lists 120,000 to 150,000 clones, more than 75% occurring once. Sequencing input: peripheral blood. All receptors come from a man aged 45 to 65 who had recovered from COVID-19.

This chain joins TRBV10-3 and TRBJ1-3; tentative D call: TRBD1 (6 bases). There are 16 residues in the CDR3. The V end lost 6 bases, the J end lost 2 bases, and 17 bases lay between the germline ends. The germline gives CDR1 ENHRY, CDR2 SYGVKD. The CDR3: CAISSATSGAGNTIYF. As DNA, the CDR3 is TGTGCCATCAGCAGTGCGACGTCAGGGGCTGGAAACACCATATATTTT.

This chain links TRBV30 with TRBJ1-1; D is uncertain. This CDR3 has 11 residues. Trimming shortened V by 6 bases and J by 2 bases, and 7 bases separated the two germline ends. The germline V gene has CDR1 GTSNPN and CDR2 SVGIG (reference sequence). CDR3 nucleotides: TGTGCCTGTAAGACTAACACTGAAGCTTTCTTT. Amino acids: CACKTNTEAFF.

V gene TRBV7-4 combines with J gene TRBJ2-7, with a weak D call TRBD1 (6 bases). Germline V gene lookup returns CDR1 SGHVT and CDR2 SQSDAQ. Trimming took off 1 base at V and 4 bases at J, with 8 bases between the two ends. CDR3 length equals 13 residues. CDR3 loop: CASSLGGRYEQYF. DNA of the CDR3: TGTGCCAGCAGCTTAGGGGGGCGGTACGAGCAGTACTTC. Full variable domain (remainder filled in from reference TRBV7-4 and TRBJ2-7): GAGVSQSPRYKVAKRGRDVALRCDSISGHVTLYWYRQTLGQGSEVLTYSQSDAQRDKSGRPSGRFSAERPERSVSTLKIQRTEQGDSAVYLCASSLGGRYEQYFGPGTRLTVT.

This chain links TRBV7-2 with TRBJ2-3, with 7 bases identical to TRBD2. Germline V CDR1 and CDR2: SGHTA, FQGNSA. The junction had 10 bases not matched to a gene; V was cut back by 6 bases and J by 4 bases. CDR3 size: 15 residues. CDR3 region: CASRPALGGADTQYF. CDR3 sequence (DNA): TGTGCCAGCAGACCGGCCTTGGGAGGGGCAGATACGCAGTATTTT.

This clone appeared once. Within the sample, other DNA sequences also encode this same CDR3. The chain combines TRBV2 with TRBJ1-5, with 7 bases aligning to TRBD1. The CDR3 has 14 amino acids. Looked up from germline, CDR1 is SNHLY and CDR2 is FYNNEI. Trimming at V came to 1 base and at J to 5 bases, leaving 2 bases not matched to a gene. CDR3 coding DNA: TGTGCCAGCAGTGAAGGACAGGGCCATCAGCCCCAGCATTTT. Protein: CASSEGQGHQPQHF.

The CDR3 spells CASSVSVQNTEAFF. CDR3 bases: TGTGCCAGCAGCGTTAGCGTTCAGAACACTGAAGCTTTCTTT. This chain connects TRBV9 to TRBJ1-1; D gene unclear. This CDR3 comprises 14 residues. V lost 2 bases and J lost 1, with 9 bases in between. Germline assignment: CDR1 SGDLS and CDR2 YYNGEE. Combining the CDR3 with reference TRBV9 and TRBJ1-1 gives the whole variable domain DSGVTQTPKHLITATGQRVTLRCSPRSGDLSVYWYQQSLDQGLQFLIQYYNGEERAKGNILERFSAQQFPDLHSELNLSSLELGDSALYFCASSVSVQNTEAFFGQGTRLTVV.

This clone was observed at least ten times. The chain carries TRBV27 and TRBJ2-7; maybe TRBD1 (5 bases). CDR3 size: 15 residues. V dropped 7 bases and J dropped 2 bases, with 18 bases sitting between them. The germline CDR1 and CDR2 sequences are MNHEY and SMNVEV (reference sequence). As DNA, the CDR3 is TGTGCCAGCACCTCCTGGACAACCTACCCCTACGAGCAGTACTTC. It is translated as CASTSWTTYPYEQYF.

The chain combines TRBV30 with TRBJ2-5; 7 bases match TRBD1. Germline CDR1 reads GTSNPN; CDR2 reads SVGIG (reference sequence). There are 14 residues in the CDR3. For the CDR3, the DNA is TGTGCTATGGGTTACTTCAGGGGGCAAGAGACCCAGTACTTC. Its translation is CAMGYFRGQETQYF.

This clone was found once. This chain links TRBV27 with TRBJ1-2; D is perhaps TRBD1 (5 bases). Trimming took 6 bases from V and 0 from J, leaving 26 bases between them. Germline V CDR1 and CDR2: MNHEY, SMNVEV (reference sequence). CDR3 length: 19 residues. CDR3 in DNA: TGTGCCAGCAGCCCCCAGCGACCGGGCAGGGCAGTCACTAACTATGGCTACACCTTC. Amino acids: CASSPQRPGRAVTNYGYTF.

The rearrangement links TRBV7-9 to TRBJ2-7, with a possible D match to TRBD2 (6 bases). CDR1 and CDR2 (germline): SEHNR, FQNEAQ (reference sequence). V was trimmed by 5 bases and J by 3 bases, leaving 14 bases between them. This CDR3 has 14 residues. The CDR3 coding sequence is TGTGCCAGCAGCAAGGCGGGGACCCACTACGAGCAGTACTTC. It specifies CASSKAGTHYEQYF.

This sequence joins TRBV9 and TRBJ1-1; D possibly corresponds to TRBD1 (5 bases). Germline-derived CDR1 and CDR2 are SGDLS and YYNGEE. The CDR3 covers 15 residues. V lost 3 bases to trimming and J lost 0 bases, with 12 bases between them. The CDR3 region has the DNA TGTGCCAGCAGCGAGGGGAACAGACTGAACACTGAAGCTTTCTTT. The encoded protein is CASSEGNRLNTEAFF. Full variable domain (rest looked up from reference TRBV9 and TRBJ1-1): DSGVTQTPKHLITATGQRVTLRCSPRSGDLSVYWYQQSLDQGLQFLIQYYNGEERAKGNILERFSAQQFPDLHSELNLSSLELGDSALYFCASSEGNRLNTEAFFGQGTRLTVV.

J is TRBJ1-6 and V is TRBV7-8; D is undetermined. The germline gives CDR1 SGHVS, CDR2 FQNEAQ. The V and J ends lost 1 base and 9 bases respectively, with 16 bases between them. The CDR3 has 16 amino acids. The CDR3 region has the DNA TGTGCCAGCAGCTTAGTGAGGGTTTCTGGTAGTTCACCCCTCCACTTT. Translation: CASSLVRVSGSSPLHF.

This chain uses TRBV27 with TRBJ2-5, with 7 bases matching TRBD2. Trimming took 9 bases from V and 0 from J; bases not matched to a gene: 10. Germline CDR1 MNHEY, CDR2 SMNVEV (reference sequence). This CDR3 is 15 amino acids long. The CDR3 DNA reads TGTGCCAGTGCGTGGGGGGGAACCTACCAAGAGACCCAGTACTTC. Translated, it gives CASAWGGTYQETQYF.

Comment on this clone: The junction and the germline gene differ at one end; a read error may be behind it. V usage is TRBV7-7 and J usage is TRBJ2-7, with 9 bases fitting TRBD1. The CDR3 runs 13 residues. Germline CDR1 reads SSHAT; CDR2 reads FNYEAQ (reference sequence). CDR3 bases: TGTGCTAGCAGCAGGGGACAGGGCCACGAGCAGTACTTC. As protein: CASSRGQGHEQYF.

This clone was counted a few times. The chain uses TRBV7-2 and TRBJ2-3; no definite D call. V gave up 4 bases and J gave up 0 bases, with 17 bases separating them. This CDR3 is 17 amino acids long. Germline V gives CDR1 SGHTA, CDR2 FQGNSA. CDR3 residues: CASSSSITRSSTDTQYF. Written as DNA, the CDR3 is TGTGCCAGCAGCTCCTCTATAACCCGGTCGAGCACAGATACGCAGTATTTT.

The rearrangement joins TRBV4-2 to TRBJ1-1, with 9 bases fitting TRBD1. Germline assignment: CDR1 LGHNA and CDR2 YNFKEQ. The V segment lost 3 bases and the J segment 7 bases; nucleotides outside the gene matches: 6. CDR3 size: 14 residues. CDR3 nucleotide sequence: TGTGCCAGCAGCCATGAAGACAGGGGGTTTGAAGCTTTCTTT. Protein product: CASSHEDRGFEAFF.

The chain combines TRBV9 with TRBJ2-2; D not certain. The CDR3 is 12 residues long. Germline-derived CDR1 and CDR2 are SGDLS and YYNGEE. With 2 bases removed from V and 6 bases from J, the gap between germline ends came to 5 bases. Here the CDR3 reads CASSVEAGELFF. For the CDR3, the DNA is TGTGCCAGCAGCGTTGAGGCCGGGGAGCTGTTTTTT.

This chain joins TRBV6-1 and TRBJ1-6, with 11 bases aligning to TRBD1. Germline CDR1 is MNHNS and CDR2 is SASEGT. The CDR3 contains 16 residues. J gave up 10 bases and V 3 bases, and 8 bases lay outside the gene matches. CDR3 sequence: CASSEAPGTGGSPLHF. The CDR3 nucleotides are TGTGCCAGCAGTGAGGCCCCCGGGACAGGGGGGTCACCCCTCCACTTT.

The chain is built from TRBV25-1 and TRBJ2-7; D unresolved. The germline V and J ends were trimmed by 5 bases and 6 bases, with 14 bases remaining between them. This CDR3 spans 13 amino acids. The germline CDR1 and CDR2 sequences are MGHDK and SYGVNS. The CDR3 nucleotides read TGTGCCAGCAGTCGATCTACCGCCTCCGAGCAGTACTTC. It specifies CASSRSTASEQYF.

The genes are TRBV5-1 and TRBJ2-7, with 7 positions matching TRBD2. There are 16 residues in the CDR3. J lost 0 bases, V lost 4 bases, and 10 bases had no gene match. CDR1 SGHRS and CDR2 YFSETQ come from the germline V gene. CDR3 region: CASSPWASGPSYEQYF. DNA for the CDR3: TGCGCCAGCAGCCCGTGGGCTAGCGGTCCCTCCTACGAGCAGTACTTC. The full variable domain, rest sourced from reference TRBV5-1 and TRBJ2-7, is KAGVTQTPRYLIKTRGQQVTLSCSPISGHRSVSWYQQTPGQGLQFLFEYFSETQRNKGNFPGRFSGRQFSNSRSEMNVSTLELGDSALYLCASSPWASGPSYEQYFGPGTRLTVT.

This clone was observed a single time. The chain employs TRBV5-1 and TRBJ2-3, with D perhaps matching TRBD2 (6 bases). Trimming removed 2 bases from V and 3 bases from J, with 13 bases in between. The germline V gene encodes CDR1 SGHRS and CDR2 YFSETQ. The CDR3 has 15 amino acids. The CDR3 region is CASSLLFAGTDTQYF. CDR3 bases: TGCGCCAGCAGCTTACTGTTCGCGGGGACAGATACGCAGTATTTT.

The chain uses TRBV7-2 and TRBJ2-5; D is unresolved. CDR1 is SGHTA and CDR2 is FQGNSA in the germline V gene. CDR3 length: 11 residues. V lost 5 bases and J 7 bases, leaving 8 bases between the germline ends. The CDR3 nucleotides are TGTGCCAGCAGCCCGAGTGGGACCCAGTACTTC. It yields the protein CASSPSGTQYF.

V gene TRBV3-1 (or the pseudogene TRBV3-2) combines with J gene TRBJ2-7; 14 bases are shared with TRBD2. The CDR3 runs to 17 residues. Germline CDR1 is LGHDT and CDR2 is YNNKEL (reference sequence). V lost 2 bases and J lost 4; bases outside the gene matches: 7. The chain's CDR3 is CASSQRRTSGGRYEQYF. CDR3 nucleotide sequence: TGTGCCAGCAGCCAAAGAAGGACTAGCGGGGGGAGGTACGAGCAGTACTTC.

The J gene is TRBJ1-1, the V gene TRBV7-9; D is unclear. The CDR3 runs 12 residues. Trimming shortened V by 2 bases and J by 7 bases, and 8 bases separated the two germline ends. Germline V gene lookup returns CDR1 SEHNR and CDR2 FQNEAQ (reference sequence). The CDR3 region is CASSLTGFEAFF. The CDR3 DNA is TGTGCCAGCAGCTTAACCGGGTTTGAAGCTTTCTTT. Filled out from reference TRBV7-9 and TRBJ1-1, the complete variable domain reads DTGVSQNPRHKITKRGQNVTFRCDPISEHNRLYWYRQTLGQGPEFLTYFQNEAQLEKSRLLSDRFSAERPKGSFSTLEIQRTEQGDSAMYLCASSLTGFEAFFGQGTRLTVV.

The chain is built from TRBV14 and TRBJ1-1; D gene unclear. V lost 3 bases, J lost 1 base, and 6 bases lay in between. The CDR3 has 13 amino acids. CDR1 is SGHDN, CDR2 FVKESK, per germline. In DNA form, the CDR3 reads TGTGCCAGCAGCCATAGCAGGAACACTGAAGCTTTCTTT. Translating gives CASSHSRNTEAFF.

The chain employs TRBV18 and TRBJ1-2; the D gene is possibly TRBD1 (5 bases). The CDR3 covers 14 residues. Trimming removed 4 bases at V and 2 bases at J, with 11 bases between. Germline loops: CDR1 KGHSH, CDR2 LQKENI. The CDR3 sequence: CASSQQVGNYGYTF. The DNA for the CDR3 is TGTGCCAGCTCACAACAGGTTGGGAACTATGGCTACACCTTC.

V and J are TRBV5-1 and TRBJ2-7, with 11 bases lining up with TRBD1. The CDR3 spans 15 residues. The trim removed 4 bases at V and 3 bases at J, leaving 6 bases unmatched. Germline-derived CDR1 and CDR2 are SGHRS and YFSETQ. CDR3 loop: CASSRTGGDLYEQYF. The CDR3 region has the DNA TGCGCCAGCAGCCGGACAGGGGGCGATCTCTACGAGCAGTACTTC.

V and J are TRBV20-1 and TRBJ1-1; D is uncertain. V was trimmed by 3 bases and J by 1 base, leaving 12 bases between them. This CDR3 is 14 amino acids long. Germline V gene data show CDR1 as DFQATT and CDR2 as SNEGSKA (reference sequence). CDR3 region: CSASDPRQNTEAFF. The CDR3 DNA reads TGCAGTGCTAGTGACCCACGACAGAACACTGAAGCTTTCTTT.

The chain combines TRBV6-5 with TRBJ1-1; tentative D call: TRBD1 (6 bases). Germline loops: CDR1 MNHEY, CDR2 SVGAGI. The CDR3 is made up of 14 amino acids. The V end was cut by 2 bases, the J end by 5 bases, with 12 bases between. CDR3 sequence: CASSYQQGWTEAFF. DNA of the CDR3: TGTGCCAGCAGTTACCAACAGGGCTGGACTGAAGCTTTCTTT.

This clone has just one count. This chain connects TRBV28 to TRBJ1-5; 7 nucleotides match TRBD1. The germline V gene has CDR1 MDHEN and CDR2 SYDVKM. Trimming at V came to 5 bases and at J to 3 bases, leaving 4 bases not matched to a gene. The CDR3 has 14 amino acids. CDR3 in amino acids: CASSAGQHNQPQHF. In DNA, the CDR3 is TGTGCCAGCAGTGCGGGACAGCACAATCAGCCCCAGCATTTT.